This TCR beta chain was recorded in a study of blood T cell repertoires in COVID-19. Overall study context: There were acute and convalescent COVID-19 samples, and they came from the United States, Italy and Spain. T cells, B-cell-depleted T cells, or PBMCs supplied cDNA or gDNA.

V was shortened by 1 base and J by 1 base, with 15 bases between the two germline ends. The germline V gene has CDR1 MGHRA and CDR2 YSYEKL. CDR3 size: 17 residues. Original data processing: Amplification of reference gene primers was used by the study to estimate nucleated cell counts. Sequenced by immunoSEQ multiplex PCR; TCRdb stores in-frame clones only, minus some. V, J and clone size were drawn from that table, and D and trimming were deduced from the DNA. The sample shows under 45,000 clones, more than 65% of them seen only once. The sample was peripheral blood. This chain joins TRBV4-1 and TRBJ2-3, with D tentatively TRBD2 (6 bases). The receptor was derived from a man older than 75 with acute or convalescent COVID-19. CDR3 in amino acids: CASSQVQTSGGTDTQYF. For the CDR3, the DNA is TGCGCCAGCAGCCAAGTCCAGACTTCGGGGGGCACAGATACGCAGTATTTT.